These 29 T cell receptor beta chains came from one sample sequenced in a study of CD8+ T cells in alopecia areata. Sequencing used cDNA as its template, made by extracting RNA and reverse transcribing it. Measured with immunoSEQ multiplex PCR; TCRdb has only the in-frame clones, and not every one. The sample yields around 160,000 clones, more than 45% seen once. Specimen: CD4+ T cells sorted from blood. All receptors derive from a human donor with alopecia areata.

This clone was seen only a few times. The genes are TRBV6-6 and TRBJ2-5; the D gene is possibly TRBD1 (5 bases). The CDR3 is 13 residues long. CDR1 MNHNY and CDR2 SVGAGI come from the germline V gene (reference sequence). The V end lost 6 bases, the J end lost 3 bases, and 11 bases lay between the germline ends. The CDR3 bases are TGTGCCAGCAGGGACCAGGGTAAAGAGACCCAGTACTTC. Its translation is CASRDQGKETQYF.

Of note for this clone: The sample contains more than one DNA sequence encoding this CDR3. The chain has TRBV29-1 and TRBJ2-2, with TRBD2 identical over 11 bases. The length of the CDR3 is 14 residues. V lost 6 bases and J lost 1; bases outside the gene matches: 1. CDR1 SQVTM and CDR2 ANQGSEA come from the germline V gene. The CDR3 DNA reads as TGCAGCGTGGGGACTAGCGGGAACACCGGGGAGCTGTTTTTT. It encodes CSVGTSGNTGELFF.

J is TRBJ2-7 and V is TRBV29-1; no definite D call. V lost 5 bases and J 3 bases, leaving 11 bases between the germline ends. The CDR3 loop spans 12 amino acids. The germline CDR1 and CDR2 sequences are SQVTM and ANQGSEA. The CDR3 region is CSVRNSLYEQYF. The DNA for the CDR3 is TGCAGCGTTCGGAACAGCCTCTACGAGCAGTACTTC.

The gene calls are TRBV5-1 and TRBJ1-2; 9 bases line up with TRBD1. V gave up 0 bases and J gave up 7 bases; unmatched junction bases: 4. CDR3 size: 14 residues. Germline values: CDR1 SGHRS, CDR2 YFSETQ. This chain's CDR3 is CASSLAGTGPGYTF. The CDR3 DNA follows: TGCGCCAGCAGCTTGGCCGGGACAGGGCCTGGCTACACCTTC.

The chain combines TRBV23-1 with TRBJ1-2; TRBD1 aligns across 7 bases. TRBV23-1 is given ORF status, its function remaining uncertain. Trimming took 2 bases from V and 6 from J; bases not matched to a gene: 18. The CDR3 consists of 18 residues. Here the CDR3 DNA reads TGCGCCAGCAGTCAAACCGACTCGACAGGGTTCGTTCTCAATGGCTACACCTTC. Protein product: CASSQTDSTGFVLNGYTF.

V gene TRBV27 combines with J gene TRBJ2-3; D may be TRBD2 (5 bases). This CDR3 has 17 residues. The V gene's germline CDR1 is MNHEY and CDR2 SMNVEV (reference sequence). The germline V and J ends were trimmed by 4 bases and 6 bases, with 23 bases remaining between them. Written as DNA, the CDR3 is TGTGCCAGCAGTTACATAAGGCAGACCAGGACTCCGGATACGCAGTATTTT. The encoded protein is CASSYIRQTRTPDTQYF.

CDR3 sequence reads: CAWGRHMNTEAFF. DNA for the CDR3: TGTGCCTGGGGACGCCACATGAACACTGAAGCTTTCTTT. The V and J genes are TRBV30 and TRBJ1-1; D unclear. Trimming shortened V by 5 bases and J by 0 bases, and 10 bases separated the two germline ends. Germline V CDR1 and CDR2: GTSNPN, SVGIG (reference sequence). The CDR3 is 13 residues long.

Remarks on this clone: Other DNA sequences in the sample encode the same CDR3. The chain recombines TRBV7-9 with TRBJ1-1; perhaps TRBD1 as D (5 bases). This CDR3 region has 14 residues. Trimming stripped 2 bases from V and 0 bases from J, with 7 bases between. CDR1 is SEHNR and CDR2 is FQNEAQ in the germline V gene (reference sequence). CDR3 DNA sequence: TGTGCCAGCAGCTTACAGGGCATGAACACTGAAGCTTTCTTT. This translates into CASSLQGMNTEAFF.

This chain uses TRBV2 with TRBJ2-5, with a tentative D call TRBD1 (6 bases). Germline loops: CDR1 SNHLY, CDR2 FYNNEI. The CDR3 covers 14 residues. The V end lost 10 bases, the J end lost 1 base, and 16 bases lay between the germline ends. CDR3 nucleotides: TGTGCCATAGGACAGACTGCAATCCAAGAGACCCAGTACTTC. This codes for CAIGQTAIQETQYF.

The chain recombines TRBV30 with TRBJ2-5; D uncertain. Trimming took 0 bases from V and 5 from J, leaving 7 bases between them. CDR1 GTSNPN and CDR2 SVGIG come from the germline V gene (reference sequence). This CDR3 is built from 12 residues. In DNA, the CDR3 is TGTGCCTGGAGTGTCGCTCGGGAGACCCAGTACTTC. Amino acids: CAWSVARETQYF. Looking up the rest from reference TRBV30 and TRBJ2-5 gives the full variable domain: SQTIHQWPATLVQPVGSPLSLECTVEGTSNPNLYWYRQAAGRGLQLLFYSVGIGQISSEVPQNLSASRPQDRQFILSSKKLLLSDSGFYLCAWSVARETQYFGPGTRLLVL.

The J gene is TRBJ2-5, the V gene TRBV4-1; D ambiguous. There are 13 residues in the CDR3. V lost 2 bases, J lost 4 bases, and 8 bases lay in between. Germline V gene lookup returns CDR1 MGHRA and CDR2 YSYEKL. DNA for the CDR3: TGCGCCAGCAGCCAATTCTTCGGAGAGACCCAGTACTTC. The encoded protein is CASSQFFGETQYF.

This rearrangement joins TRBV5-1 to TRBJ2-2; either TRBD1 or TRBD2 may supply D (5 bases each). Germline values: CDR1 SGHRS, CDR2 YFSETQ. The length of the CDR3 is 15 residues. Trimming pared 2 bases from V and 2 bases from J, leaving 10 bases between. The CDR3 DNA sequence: TGCGCCAGCAGCTTTCCGGGGCGAAACACCGGGGAGCTGTTTTTT. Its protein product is CASSFPGRNTGELFF.

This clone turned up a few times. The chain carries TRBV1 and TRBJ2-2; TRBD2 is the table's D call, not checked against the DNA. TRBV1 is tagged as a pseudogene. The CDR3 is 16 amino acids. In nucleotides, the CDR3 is TGCACCAGCAGCCAAGTACCGGGGTCGAACACCGGGGAGCTGTTTTTT. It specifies CTSSQVPGSNTGELFF.

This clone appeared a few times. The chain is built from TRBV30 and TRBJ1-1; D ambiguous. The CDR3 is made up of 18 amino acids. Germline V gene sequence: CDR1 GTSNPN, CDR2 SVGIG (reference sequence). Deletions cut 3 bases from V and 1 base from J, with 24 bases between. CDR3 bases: TGTGCCTGGAGATCGGCGGTCAGAAGTGCTAGCGAGAACACTGAAGCTTTCTTT. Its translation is CAWRSAVRSASENTEAFF. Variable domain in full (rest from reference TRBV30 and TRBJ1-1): SQTIHQWPATLVQPVGSPLSLECTVEGTSNPNLYWYRQAAGRGLQLLFYSVGIGQISSEVPQNLSASRPQDRQFILSSKKLLLSDSGFYLCAWRSAVRSASENTEAFFGQGTRLTVV.

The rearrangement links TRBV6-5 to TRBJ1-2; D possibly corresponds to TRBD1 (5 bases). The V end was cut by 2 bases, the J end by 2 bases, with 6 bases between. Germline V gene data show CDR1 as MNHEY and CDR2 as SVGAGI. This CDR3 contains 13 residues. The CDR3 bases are TGTGCCAGCAGTTACGACAGAAACTATGGCTACACCTTC. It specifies CASSYDRNYGYTF.

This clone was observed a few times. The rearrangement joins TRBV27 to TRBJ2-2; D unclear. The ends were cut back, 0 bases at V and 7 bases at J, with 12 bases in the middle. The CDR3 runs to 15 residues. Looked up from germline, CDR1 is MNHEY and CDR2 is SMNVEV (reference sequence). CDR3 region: CASSLSRQINGELFF. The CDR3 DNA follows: TGTGCCAGCAGTTTATCGAGGCAGATCAACGGGGAGCTGTTTTTT.

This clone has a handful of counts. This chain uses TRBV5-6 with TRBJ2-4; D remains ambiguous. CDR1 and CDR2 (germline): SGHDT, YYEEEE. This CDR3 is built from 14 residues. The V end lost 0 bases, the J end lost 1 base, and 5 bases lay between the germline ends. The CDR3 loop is CASSLVGAKNIQYF. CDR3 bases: TGTGCCAGCAGCTTGGTAGGGGCCAAAAACATTCAGTACTTC.

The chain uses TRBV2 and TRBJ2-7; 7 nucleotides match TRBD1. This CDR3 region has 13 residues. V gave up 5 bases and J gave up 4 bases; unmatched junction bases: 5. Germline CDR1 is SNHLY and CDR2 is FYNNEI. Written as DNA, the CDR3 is TGTGCCAGCAGTCTGGACAGGAATTACGAGCAGTACTTC. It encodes CASSLDRNYEQYF.

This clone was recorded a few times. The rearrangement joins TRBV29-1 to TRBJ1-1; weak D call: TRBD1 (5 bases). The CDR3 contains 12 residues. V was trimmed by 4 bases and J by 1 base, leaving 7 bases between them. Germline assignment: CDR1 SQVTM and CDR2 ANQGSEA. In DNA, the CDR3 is TGCAGCGTTGCACAGGCGAACACTGAAGCTTTCTTT. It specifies CSVAQANTEAFF.

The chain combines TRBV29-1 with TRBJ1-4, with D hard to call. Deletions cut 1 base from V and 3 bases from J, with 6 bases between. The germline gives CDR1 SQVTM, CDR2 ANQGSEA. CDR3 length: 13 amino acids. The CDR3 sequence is CSVEGFANEKLFF. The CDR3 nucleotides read TGCAGCGTTGAAGGGTTTGCTAATGAAAAACTGTTTTTT.

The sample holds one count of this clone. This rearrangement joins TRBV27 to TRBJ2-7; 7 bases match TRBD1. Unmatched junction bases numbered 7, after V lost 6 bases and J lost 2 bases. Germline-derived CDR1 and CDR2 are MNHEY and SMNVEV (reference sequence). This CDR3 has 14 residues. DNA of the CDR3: TGTGCCAGCAGCCGGGACAGCGGAACCTACGAGCAGTACTTC. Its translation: CASSRDSGTYEQYF.

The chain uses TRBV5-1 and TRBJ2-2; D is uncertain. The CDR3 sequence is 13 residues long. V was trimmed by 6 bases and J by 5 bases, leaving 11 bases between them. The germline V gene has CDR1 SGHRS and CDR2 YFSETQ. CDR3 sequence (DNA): TGCGCCAGCACGGCAAGTGGGACCGGGGAGCTGTTTTTT. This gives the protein CASTASGTGELFF.

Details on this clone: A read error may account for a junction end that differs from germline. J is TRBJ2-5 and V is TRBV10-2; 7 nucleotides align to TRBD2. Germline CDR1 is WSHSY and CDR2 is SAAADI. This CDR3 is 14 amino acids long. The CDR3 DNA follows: TGCGCGAGCACCCCACCGGGAGGCGGAGAGACCCAGTACTTC. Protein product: CASTPPGGGETQYF.

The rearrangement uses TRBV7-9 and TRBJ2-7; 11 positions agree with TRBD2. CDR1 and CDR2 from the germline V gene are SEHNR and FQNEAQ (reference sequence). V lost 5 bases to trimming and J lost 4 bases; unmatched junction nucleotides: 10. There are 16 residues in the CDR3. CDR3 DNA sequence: TGTGCCAGCAGCGGAATAGCGGGAGGGTCAGAGTACGAGCAGTACTTC. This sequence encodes CASSGIAGGSEYEQYF.

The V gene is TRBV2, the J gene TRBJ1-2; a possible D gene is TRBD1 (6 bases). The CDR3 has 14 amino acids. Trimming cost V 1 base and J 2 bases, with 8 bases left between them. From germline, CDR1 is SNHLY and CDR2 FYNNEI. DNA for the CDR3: TGTGCCAGCAGTGAAGGCAGGGGAAACTATGGCTACACCTTC. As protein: CASSEGRGNYGYTF.

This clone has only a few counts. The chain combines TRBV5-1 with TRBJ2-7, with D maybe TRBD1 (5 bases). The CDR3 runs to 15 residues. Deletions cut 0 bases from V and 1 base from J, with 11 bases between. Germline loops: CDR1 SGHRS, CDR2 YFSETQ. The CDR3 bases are TGCGCCAGCAGCTTGGATCCAGGGCCGTCCTACGAGCAGTACTTC. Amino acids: CASSLDPGPSYEQYF.

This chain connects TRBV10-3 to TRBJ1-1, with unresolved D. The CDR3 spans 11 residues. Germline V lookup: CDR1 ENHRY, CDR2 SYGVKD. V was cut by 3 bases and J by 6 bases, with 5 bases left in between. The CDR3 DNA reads TGTGCCATCAGTGACATCTCTGAAGCTTTCTTT. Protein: CAISDISEAFF.

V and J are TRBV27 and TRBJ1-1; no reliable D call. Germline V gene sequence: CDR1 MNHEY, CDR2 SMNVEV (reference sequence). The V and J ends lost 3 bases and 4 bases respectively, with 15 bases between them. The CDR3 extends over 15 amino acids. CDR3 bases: TGTGCCAGCAGTTTCCTATCCGTAACGGGCACTGAAGCTTTCTTT. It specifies CASSFLSVTGTEAFF.

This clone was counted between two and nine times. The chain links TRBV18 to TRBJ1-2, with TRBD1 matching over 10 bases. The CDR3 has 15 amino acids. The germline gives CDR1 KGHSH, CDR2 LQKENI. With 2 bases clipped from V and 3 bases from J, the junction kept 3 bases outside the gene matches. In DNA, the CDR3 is TGTGCCAGCTCACCATTGGGGACAGGGGACTATGGCTACACCTTC. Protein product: CASSPLGTGDYGYTF.